This entry concerns a single T cell receptor (beta chain). The antigen is not known. Germline loops: CDR1 SGHTA, CDR2 FQGTGA. The CDR3 is 17 residues long. V shed 4 bases and J 0 bases; nucleotides not matched to a gene: 4. PCR involved 60 Vbeta and 13 Jbeta primers. Clones were read by immunoSEQ multiplex PCR, and TCRdb kept only the in-frame ones, dropping some. The table lists 200,000 or so clones. The data derive from a study of cytomegalovirus exposure and HLA in healthy donors. Study-level information: Sequencing of roughly 180 million T cells in an earlier analysis found 90 million to 120 million unique TCR beta sequences. Study conclusions and caveats: A later analysis by the authors found several of the most significant clusters apparently linked to common viral pathogens.

This rearrangement joins TRBV7-3 to TRBJ2-6; TRBD1 aligns across 9 bases. The sample taken for sequencing was PBMCs. The TCR originated in a boy aged 5 to 17 in good health and CMV-seronegative. The CDR3 sequence: CASSYGQGSSGANVLTF. The CDR3 DNA reads as TGTGCCAGCAGCTACGGACAGGGGAGCTCTGGGGCCAACGTCCTGACTTTC.